This TCR beta chain was sequenced for a study of shared clonotypes between healthy human individuals. All participating donors were Caucasian adults from Nashville, Tennessee. Per the original data handling: Filtering differed, since immunoSEQ gave only junction sequences and no quality scores. Here immunoSEQ multiplex PCR was the method, and the copy in TCRdb shows in-frame clones only, minus some. The V and J calls and clone size are taken from that table; D and trimming were inferred from the DNA. The sample includes about 960,000 clones, 76% of them seen just once. This sequence originates from a man between 18 and 35 years old in good health. Sequences were obtained from memory CD4+ T cells sorted from blood. Indicated subset: CD45RA-negative fraction.

In nucleotides, the CDR3 is TGTGCCAGCAGCCGTCTCTTCTCGGAGCAGCCGCGGATAGAGACCCAGTACTTC. Amino acids: CASSRLFSEQPRIETQYF. The chain recombines TRBV7-9 with TRBJ2-5; D is unclear. The V end lost 5 bases, the J end lost 4 bases, and 26 bases lay between the germline ends. Germline lookup yields CDR1 SEHNR and CDR2 FQNEAQ (reference sequence). The CDR3 loop spans 18 amino acids.